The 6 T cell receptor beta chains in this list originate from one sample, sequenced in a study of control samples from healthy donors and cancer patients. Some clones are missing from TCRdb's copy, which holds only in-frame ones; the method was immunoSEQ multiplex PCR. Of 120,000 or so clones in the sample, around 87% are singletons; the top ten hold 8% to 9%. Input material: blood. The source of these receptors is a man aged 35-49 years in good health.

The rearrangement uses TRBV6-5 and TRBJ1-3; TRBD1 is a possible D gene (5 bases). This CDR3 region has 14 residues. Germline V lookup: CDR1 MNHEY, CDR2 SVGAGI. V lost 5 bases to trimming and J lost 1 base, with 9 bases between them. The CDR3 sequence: CASSPGFSGNTIYF. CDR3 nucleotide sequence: TGTGCCAGCAGTCCAGGGTTTTCTGGAAACACCATATATTTT.

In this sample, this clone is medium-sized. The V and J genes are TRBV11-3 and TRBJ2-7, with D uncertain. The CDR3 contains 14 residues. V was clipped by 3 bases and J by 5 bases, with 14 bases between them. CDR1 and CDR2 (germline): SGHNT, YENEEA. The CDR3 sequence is CASSFPGQEHEQYF. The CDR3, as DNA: TGTGCCAGCAGCTTCCCCGGTCAGGAACACGAGCAGTACTTC.

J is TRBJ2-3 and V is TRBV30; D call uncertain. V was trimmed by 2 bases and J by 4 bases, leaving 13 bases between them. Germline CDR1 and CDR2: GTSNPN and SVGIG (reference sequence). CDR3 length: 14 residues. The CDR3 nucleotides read TGTGCCTGGAGTCGAAGGATTCCTCCAGATACGCAGTATTTT. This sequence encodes CAWSRRIPPDTQYF.

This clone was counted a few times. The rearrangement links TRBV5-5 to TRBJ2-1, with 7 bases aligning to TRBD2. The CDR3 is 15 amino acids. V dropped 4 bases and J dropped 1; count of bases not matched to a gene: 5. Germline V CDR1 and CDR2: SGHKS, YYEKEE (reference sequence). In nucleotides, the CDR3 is TGTGCCAGCAGCGATACCGGGGGGTCCTACAATGAGCAGTTCTTC. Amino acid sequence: CASSDTGGSYNEQFF.

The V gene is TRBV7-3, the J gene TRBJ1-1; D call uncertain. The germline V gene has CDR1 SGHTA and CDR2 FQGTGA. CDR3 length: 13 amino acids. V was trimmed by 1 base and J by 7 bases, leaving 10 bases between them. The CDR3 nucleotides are TGTGCCAGCAGCTTAATCTCTGGGTATGAAGCTTTCTTT. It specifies CASSLISGYEAFF.

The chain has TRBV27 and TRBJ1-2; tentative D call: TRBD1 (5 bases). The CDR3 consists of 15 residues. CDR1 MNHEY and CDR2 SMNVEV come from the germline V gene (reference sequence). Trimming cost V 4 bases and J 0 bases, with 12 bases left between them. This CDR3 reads CASSSRQNANYGYTF. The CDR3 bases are TGTGCCAGCAGTTCTAGACAGAATGCTAACTATGGCTACACCTTC.